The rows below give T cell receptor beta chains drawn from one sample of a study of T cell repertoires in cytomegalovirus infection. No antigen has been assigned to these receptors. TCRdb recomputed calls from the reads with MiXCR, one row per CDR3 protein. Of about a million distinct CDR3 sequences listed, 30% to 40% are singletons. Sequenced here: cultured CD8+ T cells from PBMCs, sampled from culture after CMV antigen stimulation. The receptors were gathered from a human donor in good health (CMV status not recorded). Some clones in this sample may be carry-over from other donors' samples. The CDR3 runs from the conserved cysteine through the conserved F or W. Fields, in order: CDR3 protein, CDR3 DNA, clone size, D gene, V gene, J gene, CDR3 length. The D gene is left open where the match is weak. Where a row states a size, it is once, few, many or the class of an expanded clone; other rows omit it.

CDR3: CASSGNTNYGYTF
DNA: TGCGCCAGCAGTGGAAACACCAACTATGGCTACACCTTC
size: NA
D: NA
V: TRBV10-2
J: TRBJ1-2
length: 13

CDR3: CASSIQPRAVNTEAFF
DNA: TGTGCCAGCAGTATACAACCTCGGGCGGTGAACACTGAAGCTTTCTTT
size: few
D: NA
V: TRBV27
J: TRBJ1-1
length: 16

CDR3: CASSIELPNQPQHF
DNA: TGTGCCAGCAGCATAGAATTGCCCAATCAGCCCCAGCATTTT
size: few
D: NA
V: TRBV5-5
J: TRBJ1-5
length: 14

CDR3: CASAQLARSSYEQYF
DNA: TGTGCCAGCGCCCAGCTGGCGAGGAGCTCCTACGAGCAGTACTTC
size: NA
D: NA
V: TRBV18
J: TRBJ2-7
length: 15

CDR3: CASSPSTGGTGELFF
DNA: TGTGCCAGCAGCCCTTCTACAGGGGGCACCGGGGAGCTGTTTTTT
size: few
D: TRBD1
V: TRBV6-2/TRBV6-3
J: TRBJ2-2
length: 15

CDR3: CSARAPPGTGVNEQFF
DNA: TGCAGTGCTAGAGCCCCCCCCGGGACAGGGGTCAATGAGCAGTTCTTC
size: NA
D: TRBD1
V: TRBV20-1
J: TRBJ2-1
length: 16

CDR3: CASSQPPGQNSYEQYF
DNA: TGTGCCAGCAGCCAACCCCCGGGACAAAACTCCTACGAGCAGTACTTC
size: few
D: NA
V: TRBV4-1
J: TRBJ2-7
length: 16

CDR3: CASSLEERGPYNEQFF
DNA: TGTGCCAGCAGCTTAGAGGAGCGGGGCCCCTACAATGAGCAGTTCTTC
size: many
D: TRBD2
V: TRBV7-9
J: TRBJ2-1
length: 16

CDR3: CASTLGASTGELFF
DNA: TGTGCCAGCACCCTTGGGGCTAGCACCGGGGAGCTGTTTTTT
size: NA
D: NA
V: TRBV5-6
J: TRBJ2-2
length: 14

CDR3: CTSSIGGVAGGDSYNEQFF
DNA: TGTACCAGTAGTATAGGAGGGGTAGCGGGGGGGGATTCCTACAATGAGCAGTTCTTC
size: NA
D: TRBD2
V: TRBV19
J: TRBJ2-1
length: 19

CDR3: CASSEFFNTGGRGERYGYTF
DNA: TGTGCCAGCAGTGAATTCTTTAATACGGGAGGGCGTGGGGAGCGCTATGGCTACACCTTC
size: NA
D: NA
V: TRBV25-1
J: TRBJ1-2
length: 20

CDR3: CASSYSGTGGWQFF
DNA: TGTGCCAGCAGTTACTCCGGGACAGGGGGCTGGCAGTTCTTC
size: NA
D: TRBD1
V: TRBV6-2/TRBV6-3
J: TRBJ2-1
length: 14

CDR3: CAVPERSGYTF
DNA: TGTGCCGTCCCAGAACGATCTGGCTACACCTTC
size: NA
D: NA
V: TRBV12-3/TRBV12-4
J: TRBJ1-2
length: 11

CDR3: CASSSFGGVATGELFF
DNA: TGTGCCAGCAGCTCCTTTGGGGGGGTAGCTACCGGGGAGCTGTTTTTT
size: many
D: TRBD2
V: TRBV7-2
J: TRBJ2-2
length: 16

CDR3: CASSRDTNTEAFF
DNA: TGTGCCAGCAGCCGGGACACGAACACTGAAGCTTTCTTT
size: many
D: NA
V: TRBV19
J: TRBJ1-1
length: 13

CDR3: CASSPSPRGTPNSYGYTF
DNA: TGTGCCAGCAGCCCGAGCCCCCGAGGGACACCGAACAGCTATGGCTACACCTTC
size: many
D: NA
V: TRBV7-8
J: TRBJ1-2
length: 18

CDR3: CASSIADSVNEKLFF
DNA: TGTGCCAGTAGTATCGCGGACAGCGTTAATGAAAAACTGTTTTTT
size: NA
D: NA
V: TRBV19
J: TRBJ1-4
length: 15

CDR3: CASTQGGTSGVLDSDTQYF
DNA: TGCGCCAGCACCCAAGGTGGGACTAGCGGCGTTTTAGACTCAGATACGCAGTATTTT
size: few
D: TRBD2
V: TRBV23-1
J: TRBJ2-3
length: 19

CDR3: CSARDKRGIQIYEQYF
DNA: TGCAGTGCTAGAGATAAGCGGGGGATCCAGATCTACGAGCAGTACTTC
size: NA
D: TRBD2
V: TRBV20-1
J: TRBJ2-7
length: 16

CDR3: CASSHSLAHEQFF
DNA: TGTGCCAGCAGCCATTCTTTGGCCCATGAGCAGTTCTTC
size: few
D: NA
V: TRBV6-6
J: TRBJ2-1
length: 13

CDR3: CSVNGGKGYTF
DNA: TGCAGCGTTAACGGGGGAAAGGGCTACACCTTC
size: NA
D: NA
V: TRBV29-1
J: TRBJ1-2
length: 11

CDR3: CASSLDPWDPSYNEQFF
DNA: TGCGCCAGCAGCTTGGATCCATGGGACCCCTCCTACAATGAGCAGTTCTTC
size: NA
D: NA
V: TRBV5-1
J: TRBJ2-1
length: 17

CDR3: CASSPRDRGDEQFF
DNA: TGTGCCAGCAGCCCTCGGGACAGGGGCGATGAGCAGTTCTTC
size: NA
D: TRBD1
V: TRBV9
J: TRBJ2-1
length: 14

CDR3: CASSPGLAVEQYF
DNA: TGTGCCAGCAGTCCGGGACTAGCAGTCGAGCAGTACTTC
size: NA
D: TRBD2
V: TRBV12-3/TRBV12-4
J: TRBJ2-7
length: 13

CDR3: CASSILGATEAFF
DNA: TGTGCCAGTAGTATACTGGGGGCCACTGAAGCTTTCTTT
size: NA
D: NA
V: TRBV19
J: TRBJ1-1
length: 13